This is a list of T cell receptor beta chains from one sample in a study of T cell responses to AZD1222 COVID-19 vaccine. Assay used: immunoSEQ multiplex PCR; TCRdb lists only in-frame clones, some missing. The repertoire holds roughly 140,000 clones, with approximately 90% as singletons. This material consisted of peripheral blood, taken 28 days after the second AZD1222 dose. The receptors originated from an adult who received the AZD1222 COVID-19 vaccine. Each CDR3 is given with its conserved first and last residue. Each record gives: clone size, J gene, V gene, D gene, CDR3 length, CDR3 DNA, CDR3 protein. The D gene is left open where the match is weak. Clone size is not always given. Where it is, it says once, few, many or a class for expanded clones.

clone size: once
J gene: TRBJ2-1
V gene: TRBV20-1
D gene: .
CDR3 length: 12
CDR3 DNA: TGCAGTGCTAGTCGGGATACGGGACTGAAGTTCTTC
CDR3 protein: CSASRDTGLKFF

clone size: .
J gene: TRBJ2-1
V gene: TRBV7-3
D gene: .
CDR3 length: 16
CDR3 DNA: TGTGCCAGCAGCCTTACGGGAGGACAGGGAATATATGAGCAGTTCTTC
CDR3 protein: CASSLTGGQGIYEQFF

clone size: .
J gene: TRBJ1-2
V gene: TRBV6-6
D gene: .
CDR3 length: 13
CDR3 DNA: TGTGCCAGCAGTTATCCAGCGGACTATGGCTACACCTTC
CDR3 protein: CASSYPADYGYTF

clone size: .
J gene: TRBJ1-6
V gene: TRBV3-1/TRBV3-2
D gene: .
CDR3 length: 13
CDR3 DNA: TGTGCCAGCAGCCAAGGTGGGAATTCACCCCTCCACTTT
CDR3 protein: CASSQGGNSPLHF

clone size: .
J gene: TRBJ2-1
V gene: TRBV5-4
D gene: TRBD1
CDR3 length: 15
CDR3 DNA: TGTGCCAGCAGCGGACAGGGGAAGTCCTACAATGAGCAGTTCTTC
CDR3 protein: CASSGQGKSYNEQFF

clone size: .
J gene: TRBJ1-1
V gene: TRBV30
D gene: .
CDR3 length: 13
CDR3 DNA: TGTGCCTGGAGTGTGCGGGGTTCTACTGAAGCTTTCTTT
CDR3 protein: CAWSVRGSTEAFF

clone size: .
J gene: TRBJ1-1
V gene: TRBV7-8
D gene: .
CDR3 length: 13
CDR3 DNA: TGTGCCAGCAGCCCCTTGAGGAACACTGAAGCTTTCTTT
CDR3 protein: CASSPLRNTEAFF

clone size: .
J gene: TRBJ2-1
V gene: TRBV28
D gene: TRBD2
CDR3 length: 16
CDR3 DNA: TGTGCCAGCAGTTCCCCCGCAGCGGGAGAAGTCAATGAGCAGTTCTTC
CDR3 protein: CASSSPAAGEVNEQFF

clone size: .
J gene: TRBJ1-1
V gene: TRBV7-8
D gene: TRBD1
CDR3 length: 14
CDR3 DNA: TGTGCCAGCAGCTTTGCGGAGGGGGCAACTGAAGCTTTCTTT
CDR3 protein: CASSFAEGATEAFF

clone size: .
J gene: TRBJ1-3
V gene: TRBV18
D gene: .
CDR3 length: 14
CDR3 DNA: TGTGCCAGCTCTCGAGACAGGCACGGAAACACCATATATTTT
CDR3 protein: CASSRDRHGNTIYF

clone size: .
J gene: TRBJ1-2
V gene: TRBV7-2
D gene: .
CDR3 length: 15
CDR3 DNA: TGTGCCAGCAGCTTAGCTCAGGCCGCTAACTATGGCTACACCTTC
CDR3 protein: CASSLAQAANYGYTF

clone size: few
J gene: TRBJ1-5
V gene: TRBV30
D gene: TRBD1
CDR3 length: 19
CDR3 DNA: TGTGCCTGGAGTAAGGGGATAGGACAGGGGGCGAATCAGGTTCAGCCCCAGCATTTT
CDR3 protein: CAWSKGIGQGANQVQPQHF

clone size: .
J gene: TRBJ1-5
V gene: TRBV2
D gene: .
CDR3 length: 16
CDR3 DNA: TGTGCCAGCGGGGCCCTCTGGGTAGGGAGCAATCAGCCCCAGCATTTT
CDR3 protein: CASGALWVGSNQPQHF

clone size: .
J gene: TRBJ2-7
V gene: TRBV27
D gene: .
CDR3 length: 14
CDR3 DNA: TGTGCCAGCAGGCGTCTAGGAGGAGCCTACGAGCAGTACTTC
CDR3 protein: CASRRLGGAYEQYF

clone size: once
J gene: TRBJ2-4
V gene: TRBV3-1/TRBV3-2
D gene: TRBD1
CDR3 length: 14
CDR3 DNA: TGTGCCAGCAGCCGAACGGGACAGAAAAACATTCAGTACTTC
CDR3 protein: CASSRTGQKNIQYF

clone size: few
J gene: TRBJ1-4
V gene: TRBV6-5
D gene: .
CDR3 length: 16
CDR3 DNA: TGTGCCAGCAGTTACACCCCGGAGGGAACTAATGAAAAACTGTTTTTT
CDR3 protein: CASSYTPEGTNEKLFF

clone size: .
J gene: TRBJ2-7
V gene: TRBV6-5
D gene: TRBD1
CDR3 length: 14
CDR3 DNA: TGTGCCAGCAGCCGGGACAGGGGGACCTACGAGCAGTACTTC
CDR3 protein: CASSRDRGTYEQYF

clone size: .
J gene: TRBJ2-7
V gene: TRBV3-1/TRBV3-2
D gene: TRBD2
CDR3 length: 13
CDR3 DNA: TGTGCCACGAAGCGGGGAACCTCCTACGAGCAGTACTTC
CDR3 protein: CATKRGTSYEQYF

clone size: .
J gene: TRBJ2-7
V gene: TRBV21-1
D gene: .
CDR3 length: 14
CDR3 DNA: TGTGCCAGCAGCGGTCGGGACAGCTCCTACGAGCAGTACTTC
CDR3 protein: CASSGRDSSYEQYF

clone size: .
J gene: TRBJ2-1
V gene: TRBV11-2
D gene: TRBD1
CDR3 length: 16
CDR3 DNA: TGTGCCAGCAGCTTAGGCGCATCCGGGACAGGGAATGAGCAGTTCTTC
CDR3 protein: CASSLGASGTGNEQFF

clone size: .
J gene: TRBJ1-1
V gene: TRBV18
D gene: .
CDR3 length: 13
CDR3 DNA: TGTGCCAGCTCACCAGATCAGAACACTGAAGCTTTCTTT
CDR3 protein: CASSPDQNTEAFF

clone size: .
J gene: TRBJ1-6
V gene: TRBV4-1
D gene: .
CDR3 length: 17
CDR3 DNA: TGCGCCAGCAGCCAAGAAGTTAGGACAGAAGGTCATTCACCCCTCCACTTT
CDR3 protein: CASSQEVRTEGHSPLHF

clone size: .
J gene: TRBJ1-4
V gene: TRBV28
D gene: .
CDR3 length: 12
CDR3 DNA: TGTGCCAGCAGTTTTCGGGCTGAAAAACTGTTTTTT
CDR3 protein: CASSFRAEKLFF

clone size: .
J gene: TRBJ2-3
V gene: TRBV5-1
D gene: TRBD2
CDR3 length: 16
CDR3 DNA: TGCGCCAGCAGCTTTTCGGGACTAGATAACACAGATACGCAGTATTTT
CDR3 protein: CASSFSGLDNTDTQYF

clone size: .
J gene: TRBJ1-1
V gene: TRBV5-1
D gene: TRBD1
CDR3 length: 16
CDR3 DNA: TGCGCCAGCAGCAGGGGGACAGACCACATGAACACTGAAGCTTTCTTT
CDR3 protein: CASSRGTDHMNTEAFF

clone size: .
J gene: TRBJ1-3
V gene: TRBV27
D gene: TRBD1
CDR3 length: 13
CDR3 DNA: TGTGCCAGCTGGACAGGGGTCGGAAACACCATATATTTT
CDR3 protein: CASWTGVGNTIYF

clone size: .
J gene: TRBJ1-1
V gene: TRBV7-2
D gene: .
CDR3 length: 13
CDR3 DNA: TGTGCCAGCAGCCTCCAGGGAAACACTGAAGCTTTCTTT
CDR3 protein: CASSLQGNTEAFF

clone size: .
J gene: TRBJ1-1
V gene: TRBV10-3
D gene: .
CDR3 length: 13
CDR3 DNA: TGTGCCATCAGCAGCAGGGGAGGCGCTGAAGCTTTCTTT
CDR3 protein: CAISSRGGAEAFF

clone size: .
J gene: TRBJ2-5
V gene: TRBV7-9
D gene: .
CDR3 length: 16
CDR3 DNA: TGTGCCAGCAGCTTAAGGGGTGGGGTGTACCAAGAGACCCAGTACTTC
CDR3 protein: CASSLRGGVYQETQYF

clone size: .
J gene: TRBJ2-2
V gene: TRBV10-1
D gene: .
CDR3 length: 13
CDR3 DNA: TGCGCCAGCAGACAGTCGAACACCGGGGAGCTGTTTTTT
CDR3 protein: CASRQSNTGELFF

clone size: .
J gene: TRBJ1-1
V gene: TRBV6-5
D gene: TRBD1
CDR3 length: 15
CDR3 DNA: TGTGCCAGCAGTTATTTGGACAGGGGCGGAACTGAAGCTTTCTTT
CDR3 protein: CASSYLDRGGTEAFF

clone size: .
J gene: TRBJ1-4
V gene: TRBV21-1
D gene: .
CDR3 length: 12
CDR3 DNA: TGTGCCAGTTCCGCCCGGGGCGAAAAACTGTTTTTT
CDR3 protein: CASSARGEKLFF

clone size: .
J gene: TRBJ2-2
V gene: TRBV7-3
D gene: TRBD2
CDR3 length: 15
CDR3 DNA: TGTGCCAGCAGCCCGGGGGGGAGAGCCACCGGGGAGCTGTTTTTT
CDR3 protein: CASSPGGRATGELFF

clone size: .
J gene: TRBJ2-2
V gene: TRBV5-4
D gene: TRBD1
CDR3 length: 14
CDR3 DNA: TGTGCCAGCAGCTTGACAGGGGGCACCGGGGAGCTGTTTTTT
CDR3 protein: CASSLTGGTGELFF

clone size: .
J gene: TRBJ1-1
V gene: TRBV12-3/TRBV12-4
D gene: .
CDR3 length: 12
CDR3 DNA: TGTGCCAGCAGTTTAAGTGGGGGCGTTGCTTTCTTT
CDR3 protein: CASSLSGGVAFF

clone size: .
J gene: TRBJ2-6
V gene: TRBV28
D gene: TRBD2
CDR3 length: 16
CDR3 DNA: TGTGCCAGCACTATAGGGGACTACTCTGGGGCCAACGTCCTGACTTTC
CDR3 protein: CASTIGDYSGANVLTF

clone size: few
J gene: TRBJ1-5
V gene: TRBV7-2
D gene: .
CDR3 length: 13
CDR3 DNA: TGTGCCAGCAGCTTCCAGGGAAATCAGCCCCAGCATTTT
CDR3 protein: CASSFQGNQPQHF

clone size: .
J gene: TRBJ1-1
V gene: TRBV28
D gene: .
CDR3 length: 14
CDR3 DNA: TGTGCCAGCAGTTTGGTGCGAGGGACGACTGAAGCTTTCTTT
CDR3 protein: CASSLVRGTTEAFF

clone size: .
J gene: TRBJ1-2
V gene: TRBV28
D gene: TRBD1
CDR3 length: 14
CDR3 DNA: TGTGCCAGCAGTGGACAGGGGAGAGGGGGCGGCTACACCTTC
CDR3 protein: CASSGQGRGGGYTF

clone size: .
J gene: TRBJ2-3
V gene: TRBV7-2
D gene: TRBD2
CDR3 length: 15
CDR3 DNA: TGTGCCAGCAGCCAAGGGCGGGGGGAGGTAGATACGCAGTATTTT
CDR3 protein: CASSQGRGEVDTQYF

clone size: .
J gene: TRBJ1-4
V gene: TRBV27
D gene: TRBD1
CDR3 length: 13
CDR3 DNA: TGTGCCAGCAGTTTCCCCGACAGGGGAAAACTGTTTTTT
CDR3 protein: CASSFPDRGKLFF

clone size: .
J gene: TRBJ2-3
V gene: TRBV5-1
D gene: .
CDR3 length: 14
CDR3 DNA: TGCGCCAGCAGCTTGGCCCTAAGCACAGATACGCAGTATTTT
CDR3 protein: CASSLALSTDTQYF

clone size: .
J gene: TRBJ2-5
V gene: TRBV7-3
D gene: TRBD1
CDR3 length: 15
CDR3 DNA: TGTGCCAGCAGCTTCGACCGGGACAGCCAAGAGACCCAGTACTTC
CDR3 protein: CASSFDRDSQETQYF

clone size: .
J gene: TRBJ2-2
V gene: TRBV20-1
D gene: TRBD2
CDR3 length: 16
CDR3 DNA: TGCAGTGCTAGTTCTAGCGGGAAAGTGGAAACCGGGGAGCTGTTTTTT
CDR3 protein: CSASSSGKVETGELFF

clone size: once
J gene: TRBJ1-5
V gene: TRBV18
D gene: TRBD1
CDR3 length: 16
CDR3 DNA: TGTGCCAGCTCACCGTGGGACAGTAGTAACAATCAGCCCCAGCATTTT
CDR3 protein: CASSPWDSSNNQPQHF

clone size: .
J gene: TRBJ2-1
V gene: TRBV4-2
D gene: .
CDR3 length: 18
CDR3 DNA: TGTGCCAGCAGCCAAGCCCCGGGACTTATTTTTGGGGACAATGAGCAGTTCTTC
CDR3 protein: CASSQAPGLIFGDNEQFF

clone size: .
J gene: TRBJ2-1
V gene: TRBV28
D gene: .
CDR3 length: 15
CDR3 DNA: TGTGCCAGCAGTTTCGGCAGGGGTTATGACAATGAGCAGTTCTTC
CDR3 protein: CASSFGRGYDNEQFF

clone size: .
J gene: TRBJ2-1
V gene: TRBV7-2
D gene: .
CDR3 length: 13
CDR3 DNA: TGTGCCAGCACCTCGTACCAGTTAAATGAGCAGTTCTTC
CDR3 protein: CASTSYQLNEQFF

clone size: .
J gene: TRBJ2-1
V gene: TRBV10-1
D gene: .
CDR3 length: 12
CDR3 DNA: TGCGCCAGCAGTGAACCTAACAATGAGCAGTTCTTC
CDR3 protein: CASSEPNNEQFF

clone size: .
J gene: TRBJ1-6
V gene: TRBV7-8
D gene: .
CDR3 length: 14
CDR3 DNA: TGTGCCAGCAGCTTCGGGGCGAATAATTCACCCCTCCACTTT
CDR3 protein: CASSFGANNSPLHF

clone size: .
J gene: TRBJ1-1
V gene: TRBV12-3/TRBV12-4
D gene: .
CDR3 length: 13
CDR3 DNA: TGTGCCAGCAGTTTACGGCAGAACACTGAAGCTTTCTTT
CDR3 protein: CASSLRQNTEAFF

clone size: .
J gene: TRBJ1-2
V gene: TRBV18
D gene: .
CDR3 length: 13
CDR3 DNA: TGTGCCAGCTCACCCTCAGTTAACTATGGCTACACCTTC
CDR3 protein: CASSPSVNYGYTF

clone size: .
J gene: TRBJ2-7
V gene: TRBV24-1
D gene: .
CDR3 length: 12
CDR3 DNA: TGTGCCACCAGTGACAGGAACTACGAGCAGTACTTC
CDR3 protein: CATSDRNYEQYF

clone size: .
J gene: TRBJ2-5
V gene: TRBV19
D gene: .
CDR3 length: 13
CDR3 DNA: TGTGCCAGTAGAAATGACCCTACGGAGACCCAGTACTTC
CDR3 protein: CASRNDPTETQYF